What follows are 3 T cell receptor beta chains derived from one specimen sequenced in a study of blood T cell repertoires in COVID-19. Method: immunoSEQ multiplex PCR; TCRdb's copy keeps in-frame clones and lacks some. Among around 320,000 clones listed, about nine tenths were seen once. The sequenced sample was PBMCs or T cells enriched from blood (not recorded which). Receptor source: a woman between 50 and 59 years old who had been exposed to COVID-19.

The CDR3 DNA follows: TGTGCCAGTAGTATTATGTTCGGACAGGGTTACAATGAGCAGTTCTTC. Translation gives CASSIMFGQGYNEQFF. The V call is TRBV19, the J call TRBJ2-1, with 8 nucleotides matching TRBD1. The CDR3 totals 16 residues. The junction had 8 bases not matched to a gene; V was cut back by 3 bases and J by 4 bases. Germline CDR1 reads LNHDA; CDR2 reads SQIVND (reference sequence). The entire variable domain, with the rest obtained from reference TRBV19 and TRBJ2-1, is as follows: DGGITQSPKYLFRKEGQNVTLSCEQNLNHDAMYWYRQDPGQGLRLIYYSQIVNDFQKGDIAEGYSVSREKKESFPLTVTSAQKNPTAFYLCASSIMFGQGYNEQFFGPGTRLTVL.

This sequence joins TRBV18 and TRBJ2-2, with 9 nucleotides matching TRBD1. Germline CDR1 reads KGHSH; CDR2 reads LQKENI. With 3 bases clipped from V and 6 bases from J, the junction kept 2 bases outside the gene matches. There are 14 residues in the CDR3. This CDR3 reads CASSPRTGAGELFF. For the CDR3, the DNA is TGTGCCAGCTCACCCCGGACAGGGGCCGGGGAGCTGTTTTTT.

The rearrangement joins TRBV18 to TRBJ2-2, with unresolved D. Looked up from germline, CDR1 is KGHSH and CDR2 is LQKENI. Trimming shortened V by 3 bases and J by 3 bases, and 8 bases separated the two germline ends. The CDR3 consists of 14 residues. The CDR3 sequence is CASSPPGYTGELFF. CDR3 coding DNA: TGTGCCAGCTCACCTCCGGGTTACACCGGGGAGCTGTTTTTT.